This TCR beta chain was recovered during a study of cytomegalovirus exposure and HLA in healthy donors. Study results and limitations: For cytomegalovirus status, the classifier reportedly gave diagnoses with high specificity and sensitivity. The authors enumerated over 150 TCR beta chains as linked to cytomegalovirus.

Germline loops: CDR1 LNHDA, CDR2 SQIVND (reference sequence). The CDR3 totals 14 residues. The V gene end was trimmed by 3 bases and the J gene end by 1 base; junction bases not matched to a gene: 2. This clone was recorded a few times. What it binds is not known. Only in-frame clones appear in the TCRdb table, and some are missing; sequencing was by immunoSEQ multiplex PCR. Of about 280,000 clones listed, 65% to 90% were seen once; the top ten hold more than 0.8%. The receptor comes from a woman younger than 35 in good health and CMV-seronegative. Sequenced sample: PBMCs. The chain links TRBV19 to TRBJ1-1, with 7 bases fitting TRBD1. The CDR3 nucleotides read TGTGCCAGTAGTATCGGACAGGCGAACACTGAAGCTTTCTTT. It yields the protein CASSIGQANTEAFF.